A selection of T cell receptor beta chains follows, all from one sample in a study of metastatic and nonmetastatic thyroid tumors. With MiXCR, TCRdb called clones anew from the PCR reads. This table holds more than 6,000 clones, just under 30% found once. Sequencing used tumor tissue. Receptors were obtained from a female donor with papillary thyroid cancer or a benign thyroid nodule (not recorded which). Some clones in this sample may be carry-over from other donors' samples. CDR3s include the opening cysteine and the closing phenylalanine or tryptophan. The D gene is left open where the match is weak. Clone size is given for some rows only: seen once, a few or many times, or a class if the clone is expanded.

>few|TRBD1|TRBV19|TRBJ2-7
TGTGCCAGTAGTATTGCAGGGGGCTACGAGCAGTACTTC
CASSIAGGYEQYF
>medium-sized|TRBD1|TRBV5-1|TRBJ1-1
TGCGCCAGCGTGTTTGACAGGGGGCGGACTGAAGCTTTCTTT
CASVFDRGRTEAFF
>-|TRBD1|TRBV11-2|TRBJ1-2
TGTGCCAGCAGCGGCCGACGCGCGGACAGGGGGTCGGTGGGAGGCTACACCTTC
CASSGRRADRGSVGGYTF
>-|-|TRBV28|TRBJ2-1
TGTGCCAGCAGCCCAAGCGCTAGCTCCTACAATGAGCAGTTCTTC
CASSPSASSYNEQFF
>medium-sized|-|TRBV20-1|TRBJ2-1
TGCAGTGCTAGCAAGCATTTGAGAACAGGGAGGAATGAGCAGTTCTTC
CSASKHLRTGRNEQFF
>once|-|TRBV4-2|TRBJ2-3
TGTGCCAGCAGCCAAGACAGGGCGCTTAGCACAGATACGCAGTATTTT
CASSQDRALSTDTQYF
>few|-|TRBV6-1|TRBJ1-2
TGTGCCAGCAGTCCGGGACACTATAACTATGGCTACACCTTC
CASSPGHYNYGYTF
>-|TRBD1|TRBV15|TRBJ2-1
TGTGCCACCAGCAGAGACAACCGCACGACAGGGAACGTGTTCAATGAGCAGTTCTTC
CATSRDNRTTGNVFNEQFF
>-|-|TRBV11-2|TRBJ1-2
TGTGCCAGCAGCTTAGATCGAGGACATAACTATGGCTACACCTTC
CASSLDRGHNYGYTF
>few|-|TRBV12-5|TRBJ2-5
TGTGCTAGTGGTGGCCAGCTAGAAGAGACCCAGTACTTC
CASGGQLEETQYF